The rows below give T cell receptor beta chains drawn from one sample of a study of cytotoxic CD8 clonotypes in ibrutinib-treated CLL. Clones were sequenced by immunoSEQ multiplex PCR, and TCRdb holds only the in-frame ones, with some missing. The table lists 200,000 to 250,000 clones, about three quarters of them singletons, with about 6.4% in the top ten. The sequences come from PBMCs, collected after 12 months of ibrutinib treatment. Receptors were obtained from a human donor with chronic lymphocytic leukemia. CDR3s include the opening cysteine and the closing phenylalanine or tryptophan. A D gene is named only where the DNA matches it firmly. Size tells how often a clone was seen (once, few, many) or the class of an expanded clone, and some rows leave it out.

v_call	clone_size	j_call	d_call	cdr3_nt	cdr3_aa
TRBV28	many	TRBJ2-5	TRBD1	TGTGCCAGCAGTTCACTTATGCCCCCGGGACAGGGGTTGGAGACCCAGTACTTC	CASSSLMPPGQGLETQYF
TRBV7-3	once	TRBJ1-1	-	TGTGCCAGCAGCTTTAGCCAGGGGACCTTTGAAGCTTTCTTT	CASSFSQGTFEAFF
TRBV6-5	-	TRBJ2-5	-	TGTGCCAGCAGTATGACAGCGGAGACCCAGTACTTC	CASSMTAETQYF
TRBV5-1	few	TRBJ2-3	TRBD1	TGCGCCAGCCAAGAACTCAGGGGGCTGGGCACAGATACGCAGTATTTT	CASQELRGLGTDTQYF
TRBV10-3	many	TRBJ1-2	-	TGTGCCATCAGTGAGCCAGGGCCCTATCGCTACACCTTC	CAISEPGPYRYTF
TRBV19	-	TRBJ1-5	-	TGTGCCAGTAGGGAGCAGGGCCGGAGGAGCAATCAGCCCCAGCATTTT	CASREQGRRSNQPQHF
TRBV28	-	TRBJ2-3	TRBD2	TGTGCCAGCAGTATAGCGGGATCAGTGAAGGGGGTCACAGATACGCAGTATTTT	CASSIAGSVKGVTDTQYF
TRBV7-2	many	TRBJ2-2	TRBD2	TGTGCCAGCAGCGCGACTAGCGGGAACACCGGGGAGCTGTTTTTT	CASSATSGNTGELFF
TRBV4-2	once	TRBJ2-5	-	TGTGCCAGCAGCCAACCTCATGACCCAACGGGAGAGACCCAGTACTTC	CASSQPHDPTGETQYF
TRBV12-2	-	TRBJ2-1	-	TGTGCAAGTCGCCCGCACGACAGGGTTCCTGAGCAGTTCTTC	CASRPHDRVPEQFF
TRBV11-1	once	TRBJ2-5	TRBD2	TGTGCCAGCAGCCGAGGGGAAGGACTAGCGGGCCAAGAGACCCAGTACTTC	CASSRGEGLAGQETQYF
TRBV7-9	once	TRBJ1-1	-	TGTGCCAGCAGCTTAAACTCGGAGAACACTGAAGCTTTCTTT	CASSLNSENTEAFF
TRBV30	few	TRBJ2-2	-	TGTGCCTGTCCCTGGGTCGGGGAGCTGTTTTTT	CACPWVGELFF
TRBV12-5	-	TRBJ2-5	TRBD1	TGTGCTAGTGGGACAGGGAATCAAGAGACCCAGTACTTC	CASGTGNQETQYF
TRBV27	once	TRBJ1-5	TRBD1	TGTGCCAGCAGTGGGTCAACAGGGGGCTTTCAGCCCCAGCATTTT	CASSGSTGGFQPQHF
TRBV5-8	-	TRBJ1-1	-	TGTGCCAGCAGCTTAGACAGCACGAACACTGAAGCTTTCTTT	CASSLDSTNTEAFF
TRBV18	-	TRBJ2-7	-	TGTGCCAGCTCACCAAGGTCCTACGAGCAGTACTTC	CASSPRSYEQYF
TRBV5-1	-	TRBJ2-3	-	TGCGCCAGCAGCTTTTCCGGACAGACCTTGAGAACAGATACGCAGTATTTT	CASSFSGQTLRTDTQYF
TRBV30	-	TRBJ1-2	-	TGTGCCTGGAGTGGCAGGTCCTTCCAAGATGGCTACACCTTC	CAWSGRSFQDGYTF
TRBV2	-	TRBJ2-7	-	TGTGCCAGCAGAGACTATTACTACGAGCAGTACTTC	CASRDYYYEQYF
TRBV19	-	TRBJ2-1	TRBD2	TGTGCCAGTATGGGAGCGGGAAAATACAATGAGCAGTTCTTC	CASMGAGKYNEQFF
TRBV27	-	TRBJ2-7	TRBD1	TGTGCCACCGGGGACAGGGTGGGCGAGCAGTACTTC	CATGDRVGEQYF
TRBV2	-	TRBJ2-1	-	TGTGCCAGCAGTGAAGAGAATGTGTACAATGAGCAGTTCTTC	CASSEENVYNEQFF
TRBV6-4	many	TRBJ2-2	-	TGTGCCAGCGCTAATCAGGGAGCCGGCGGGGAGCTGTTTTTT	CASANQGAGGELFF
TRBV9	-	TRBJ1-2	-	TGTGCCAGCAGCGTAGTAGGGGTGGTCTATGGCTACACCTTC	CASSVVGVVYGYTF
TRBV19	once	TRBJ2-4	TRBD2	TGTGCCAGCGGACGGCTAGCGGGAGCCAAAAACATTCAGTACTTC	CASGRLAGAKNIQYF
TRBV5-1	-	TRBJ1-6	TRBD1	TGCGCCAGCAGCTTGCACAGGGGTTATAATTCACCCCTCCACTTT	CASSLHRGYNSPLHF
TRBV27	-	TRBJ2-7	TRBD2	TGTGCCAGCAGTTTAACGGGGGGCGAGCAGTACTTC	CASSLTGGEQYF
TRBV4-3	-	TRBJ2-2	-	TGCGCCAGCAGCCAAGTAAGGGGATTTACCGGGGAGCTGTTTTTT	CASSQVRGFTGELFF
TRBV29-1	-	TRBJ1-2	-	TGCAGCGAGCGGGGTAACTATGGCTACACCTTC	CSERGNYGYTF
TRBV6-1	-	TRBJ1-2	TRBD1	TGTGCCAGCAGTGTCCGACTTCATGACAGGGGGAATGGCTACACCTTC	CASSVRLHDRGNGYTF
TRBV11-3	once	TRBJ2-7	TRBD1	TGTGGTGTCGGGACAGGGGGCTTTATGTTGAGGGAGCAGTACTTC	CGVGTGGFMLREQYF
TRBV27	once	TRBJ1-2	-	TGTGCCAGCAGTTCCAACCAGGGGAATGGCTACACCTTC	CASSSNQGNGYTF
TRBV5-1	few	TRBJ1-2	-	TGCGCCAGCAGCTTGCTGGGGGGCGATGATGGCTACACCTTC	CASSLLGGDDGYTF
TRBV5-4	once	TRBJ2-1	-	TGTGCCAGCAGCCCCCCGAGGGAGGAGCAGTTCTTC	CASSPPREEQFF
TRBV27	few	TRBJ2-3	TRBD2	TGTGCCAGCAGACGGGGGGGGCCTCCAGATACGCAGTATTTT	CASRRGGPPDTQYF
TRBV7-9	many	TRBJ2-7	TRBD1	TGTGCCAGCAGCTTATCCCCGGGACAGAAATACGAGCAGTACTTC	CASSLSPGQKYEQYF
TRBV5-1	-	TRBJ2-7	-	TGCGCCAGCACACTTGGGCCAGGGACCTACGAGCAGTACTTC	CASTLGPGTYEQYF
TRBV5-4	-	TRBJ1-1	TRBD1	TGTGCCAGCAGCCCCGAGGGGGCAGGAGAAGCTTTCTTT	CASSPEGAGEAFF
TRBV9	-	TRBJ1-1	TRBD1	TGTGCCAGCAGCCCAAGGACAGGGGGGAACACTGAAGCTTTCTTT	CASSPRTGGNTEAFF
TRBV7-2	-	TRBJ2-3	-	TGTGCCAGCAGCTTACGAGCGAGCACAGATACGCAGTATTTT	CASSLRASTDTQYF
TRBV7-9	once	TRBJ1-3	TRBD1	TGTGCCAGCAGCCGAACAGGGGGCGGAAACACCATATATTTT	CASSRTGGGNTIYF
TRBV2	-	TRBJ1-4	-	TGTGCCAGCGTCGCGAGGACTCAAAATGAAAAACTGTTTTTT	CASVARTQNEKLFF
TRBV7-3	-	TRBJ2-1	TRBD1	TGTGCCAGCAGCTTCGGACAGGGGGGGCCCAATGAGCAGTTCTTC	CASSFGQGGPNEQFF
TRBV2	-	TRBJ1-2	TRBD1	TGTGCCAGCCGTGGACAGGGGTTTGGAAACTATGGCTACACCTTC	CASRGQGFGNYGYTF
TRBV7-2	-	TRBJ2-5	-	TGTGCCAGCAGCTTTGGACAGCAAGAGACCCAGTACTTC	CASSFGQQETQYF
TRBV18	-	TRBJ1-1	TRBD1	TGTGCCAGCTCACCGTACGGGACAGGGCGGAACACTGAAGCTTTCTTT	CASSPYGTGRNTEAFF
TRBV2	-	TRBJ2-4	-	TGTGCCAGCGGGGTTACCAAAAACATTCAGTACTTC	CASGVTKNIQYF
TRBV6-5	-	TRBJ2-5	TRBD1	TGTGTCAGCAGTCCCGAGGGGGCGGCAGTTGAGACCCAGTACTTC	CVSSPEGAAVETQYF
TRBV5-1	-	TRBJ1-3	TRBD1	TGCGCCAGCAGCTTCGGGGGGACAGGGACTGGAAACACCATATATTTT	CASSFGGTGTGNTIYF
TRBV2	many	TRBJ1-2	TRBD1	TGTGCCAGCATCCGGGACAGACCCTATGGCTACACCTTC	CASIRDRPYGYTF
TRBV7-2	-	TRBJ1-2	TRBD1	TGTGCCAGCAGACCAAATACAGGGGCTCTCTATGGCTACACCTTC	CASRPNTGALYGYTF
TRBV6-1	-	TRBJ1-5	-	TGTGCCAGCAGTGAAGTTGCTAGCAATCAGCCCCAGCATTTT	CASSEVASNQPQHF
TRBV29-1	-	TRBJ2-7	-	TGCAGCGTTGTTCAGGCCTACGAGCAGTACTTC	CSVVQAYEQYF
TRBV19	-	TRBJ2-7	-	TGTGCCAGTAGTATGGGACTCAACTACGAGCAGTACTTC	CASSMGLNYEQYF
TRBV4-2	-	TRBJ2-3	TRBD2	TGTGCCAGCAGCCAAAGGAGTAGCGGGACAGATACGCAGTATTTT	CASSQRSSGTDTQYF
TRBV6-5	-	TRBJ1-1	-	TGTGCCAGCAGGAAGCTCTCCACTGAAGCTTTCTTT	CASRKLSTEAFF
TRBV25-1	-	TRBJ2-3	-	TGTGCCAGCAGTCGTCAGGGGAGGACAGATACGCAGTATTTT	CASSRQGRTDTQYF
TRBV4-3	-	TRBJ2-7	TRBD1	TGCGCCAGCAGTTCCAGGACAGGGGTTATTGAGCAGTACTTC	CASSSRTGVIEQYF